These 7 T cell receptor beta chains originate from one sample sequenced in a study of graft-versus-host responses after intestinal transplantation. These TCRs are of unknown antigen specificity. Some clones are missing from TCRdb's copy, which holds only in-frame ones; the method was immunoSEQ multiplex PCR. This table has about 89,000 clones, about 95% appearing once. This specimen was unstimulated CD4+ T cells sorted from spleen or lymph node cells, taken before transplant. Source of these receptors: a human donor who was the organ donor for an intestinal transplant.

V and J are TRBV9 and TRBJ2-1; 9 bases agree with TRBD2. CDR3 length equals 16 residues. V shed 1 base and J 1 base; nucleotides not matched to a gene: 3. CDR1 and CDR2 from the germline V gene are SGDLS and YYNGEE. The CDR3 region is CASSVLAGSSYNEQFF. CDR3 DNA: TGTGCCAGCAGCGTACTAGCGGGGAGTTCCTACAATGAGCAGTTCTTC.

The chain uses TRBV27 and TRBJ2-5; no definite D call. The J call is doubtful: the DNA matches TRBJ2-7 better. The V gene's germline CDR1 is MNHEY and CDR2 SMNVEV (reference sequence). There are 16 residues in the CDR3. CDR3 sequence (DNA): TGTGCCAGCAGTTTAGTCGTGAGTCGACAAGGCTACGAGCAGTACTTC. It is translated as CASSLVVSRQGYEQYF.

The chain couples TRBV9 to TRBJ2-3; D ambiguous. There are 15 residues in the CDR3. Trimming removed 0 bases from V and 2 bases from J, with 10 bases in between. Germline CDR1 and CDR2: SGDLS and YYNGEE. The CDR3 loop is CASSVVGRATDTQYF. The CDR3 DNA reads TGTGCCAGCAGCGTAGTAGGGCGCGCCACAGATACGCAGTATTTT. Full variable domain (remainder filled in from reference TRBV9 and TRBJ2-3): DSGVTQTPKHLITATGQRVTLRCSPRSGDLSVYWYQQSLDQGLQFLIQYYNGEERAKGNILERFSAQQFPDLHSELNLSSLELGDSALYFCASSVVGRATDTQYFGPGTRLTVL.

The chain joins TRBV4-2 to TRBJ2-7, with TRBD2 as a possible D gene (5 bases). The CDR3 has 16 amino acids. The germline V gene encodes CDR1 LGHNA and CDR2 YNFKEQ. Trimming shortened V by 1 base and J by 4 bases, and 17 bases separated the two germline ends. The DNA of the CDR3 is TGTGCCAGCAGCCAAGGGCGGGCCCAGATGGGATACGAGCAGTACTTC. This codes for CASSQGRAQMGYEQYF.

The chain carries TRBV28 and TRBJ2-3; tentatively, D is TRBD2 (5 bases). Germline V gene sequence: CDR1 MDHEN, CDR2 SYDVKM. This CDR3 contains 14 residues. The V gene lost 4 bases and the J gene lost 0 bases, with 8 bases spanning the gap. Here the CDR3 reads CASSSPGSTDTQYF. Written as DNA, the CDR3 is TGTGCCAGCAGTTCCCCGGGGAGCACAGATACGCAGTATTTT.

The genes are TRBV28 and TRBJ2-1; 8 bases agree with TRBD2. CDR1 and CDR2 (germline): MDHEN, SYDVKM. Losses at the gene ends were 3 bases for V and 12 bases for J; bases not matched to a gene: 10. The CDR3 sequence is 14 residues long. The CDR3 nucleotides read TGTGCCAGCAGTTTCCAGCGGGGGCCCATTGGGCAGTTCTTC. Amino acids: CASSFQRGPIGQFF. Supplemented by reference TRBV28 and TRBJ2-1, the full variable domain reads DVKVTQSSRYLVKRTGEKVFLECVQDMDHENMFWYRQDPGLGLRLIYFSYDVKMKEKGDIPEGYSVSREKKERFSLILESASTNQTSMYLCASSFQRGPIGQFFGPGTRLTVL.

This chain connects TRBV6-1 to TRBJ2-3; D gene ambiguous. CDR3 length: 14 amino acids. V lost 7 bases to trimming and J lost 2 bases, with 13 bases between them. Germline CDR1 MNHNS, CDR2 SASEGT. CDR3 nucleotides: TGTGCCAGCACTTTGCGGAGAACCACAGATACGCAGTATTTT. Protein product: CASTLRRTTDTQYF.